The sequence of this T cell receptor beta chain was determined in a study of OX40 agonist ivuxolimab in advanced cancers. Study-wide background: Subjects had a mean age of about 65 years, with a range of roughly 20 to 79; less than 90% were male.

Germline CDR1 reads SGHVS; CDR2 reads FQNEAQ. Trimming cost V 5 bases and J 4 bases; bases outside gene matches: 13. The CDR3 is made up of 19 amino acids. The table came from immunoSEQ multiplex PCR; TCRdb's copy has only in-frame clones and leaves some out. The table lists more than 85,000 clones, around 91% of them singletons. This receptor was taken from an adult with an advanced solid tumor such as melanoma, head and neck, liver or kidney cancer. This specimen was CD4+ or CD8+ T cells sorted from blood, taken in a trial of the OX40 agonist ivuxolimab. The V gene is TRBV7-8, the J gene TRBJ2-2; 13 positions agree with TRBD2. This CDR3 reads CASSRGWTSGSWGTGELFF. The CDR3 region has the DNA TGTGCCAGCAGCCGTGGCTGGACTAGCGGGAGTTGGGGCACCGGGGAGCTGTTTTTT.